This T cell receptor beta chain was sequenced during a study of blood T cell repertoires in COVID-19. Study overall: Some COVID-19 samples were acute and others convalescent; all came from the United States, Italy and Spain.

Germline V gives CDR1 LGHDT, CDR2 YNNKEL (reference sequence). Trimming left V 3 bases short and J 2 bases short, with 13 bases between. CDR3 length equals 15 residues. Assay used: immunoSEQ multiplex PCR; TCRdb lists only in-frame clones, some missing. The profile shows around 200,000 clones, approximately 87% of them singletons. Source material: peripheral blood. The rearrangement links TRBV3-1 (or the pseudogene TRBV3-2) to TRBJ1-1, with D hard to call. The TCR comes from a woman aged 18-29 years who had recovered from COVID-19. The CDR3 bases are TGTGCCAGCAGCCACCACGGGGAGGGAAACACTGAAGCTTTCTTT. It specifies CASSHHGEGNTEAFF.